The following is a TCR beta chain sequence with its context. As yet, its antigen is unknown. Some 10^5 TCR templates were measured in each sample. Here immunoSEQ multiplex PCR was the method, and the copy in TCRdb shows in-frame clones only, minus some. Counted here are tens of thousands of clones, 90% to 95% occurring once; the ten biggest clones make up over 5%. Germline values: CDR1 MGHRA, CDR2 YSYEKL. The CDR3 runs 16 residues. V dropped 0 bases and J dropped 5; count of bases not matched to a gene: 8. These data originate in a study of siplizumab effects on memory and regulatory T cells. Study-wide results and limits: The alloresponse seemed to draw substantially on naive T cells, which appeared more diverse than memory cells. Confirmatory evidence of suppressive function in proliferating siplizumab-culture Tregs was not obtained. Roughly 75-96% of proliferating CD4+ or CD8+ clones defied assignment to a naive or memory phenotype.

This TCR derives from a human donor in good health. Sequences were obtained from CD8+ T cells sorted from blood. V is TRBV4-1 and J is TRBJ1-1; 8 bases align to TRBD1. CDR3 amino acids: CASSQEPPQGATEAFF. CDR3 sequence (DNA): TGCGCCAGCAGCCAAGAACCTCCCCAGGGGGCTACTGAAGCTTTCTTT.